A single sample is the source of the 23 T cell receptor beta chains below, sequenced in a study of T cells in Graves' hyperthyroidism and ophthalmopathy. RNA transcripts were the template for amplifying TCR beta CDR3 regions. Researchers ran a first-round RT-PCR on the TCR CDR3 using the HTBI primer set. TCRdb passed the multiplex PCR reads through MiXCR, listing each CDR3 protein once. Of 330,000 or so distinct CDR3 sequences listed, 15% to 20% are singletons. Sequenced material: blood. Receptors were obtained from a woman in her 40s with Graves' ophthalmopathy.

This clonotype was counted many times. The V and J genes are TRBV18 and TRBJ1-1, with D maybe TRBD1 (6 bases). The CDR3 runs to 14 residues. Trimming stripped 3 bases from V and 4 bases from J, with 12 bases between. Germline V CDR1 and CDR2: KGHSH, LQKENI. CDR3 DNA: TGTGCCAGCTCACCCGCGACAGGTGGCACTGAAGCTTTCTTT. This encodes CASSPATGGTEAFF. Full variable domain (rest looked up from reference TRBV18 and TRBJ1-1): NAGVMQNPRHLVRRRGQEARLRCSPMKGHSHVYWYRQLPEEGLKFMVYLQKENIIDESGMPKERFSAEFPKEGPSILRIQQVVRGDSAAYFCASSPATGGTEAFFGQGTRLTVV.

This clonotype occurred many times. This chain connects TRBV6-2 or TRBV6-3 to TRBJ1-2; D gene ambiguous. The CDR3 is made up of 14 amino acids. Trimming shortened V by 7 bases and J by 3 bases, and 15 bases separated the two germline ends. Germline loops: CDR1 MNHEY, CDR2 SVGEGT. For the CDR3, the DNA is TGTGCCAGCACCCAAATGGATGAAGACTATGGCTACACCTTC. Translation: CASTQMDEDYGYTF.

Many counts were recorded for this clonotype. The chain combines TRBV27 with TRBJ1-2, with 10 positions matching TRBD1. The junction had 8 bases not matched to a gene; V was cut back by 8 bases and J by 2 bases. CDR3 length: 15 residues. Germline V lookup: CDR1 MNHEY, CDR2 SMNVEV (reference sequence). CDR3 protein: CASCPVGQGNYGYTF. CDR3 DNA sequence: TGTGCCAGCTGCCCTGTGGGACAGGGGAACTATGGCTACACCTTC.

In this sample, this clonotype turned up many times. The J gene is TRBJ1-5, the V gene TRBV12-3 or TRBV12-4; D perhaps matches TRBD1 (5 bases). Deletions cut 3 bases from V and 5 bases from J, with 23 bases between. The CDR3 runs 18 residues. The CDR3 sequence is CASSFGFSDRLKDQPQHF. DNA of the CDR3: TGTGCCAGCAGTTTTGGTTTCTCCGACAGATTGAAGGATCAGCCCCAGCATTTT.

This clonotype showed up many times. The chain couples TRBV25-1 to TRBJ1-3, with D perhaps matching TRBD1 (6 bases). Per the germline V gene, CDR1 is MGHDK and CDR2 is SYGVNS. Trimming pared 3 bases from V and 4 bases from J, leaving 10 bases between. The CDR3 loop spans 14 amino acids. CDR3 loop: CASSETGSGNTIYF. CDR3 coding DNA: TGTGCCAGCAGTGAGACAGGCTCGGGAAACACCATATATTTT.

This clonotype was seen repeatedly, ten times or more. For the CDR3, the DNA is TGTGCCAGCAGGTGGGGCTTAAGGAATCAGCCCCAGCATTTT. Its translation is CASRWGLRNQPQHF. The chain recombines TRBV28 with TRBJ1-5, with D possibly matching TRBD1 (5 bases). V was trimmed by 6 bases and J by 4 bases, leaving 13 bases between them. Germline loops: CDR1 MDHEN, CDR2 SYDVKM. The CDR3 spans 14 residues.

CDR3 coding DNA: TGTGCCAGCAGTTACACCTTCATGAACACTGAAGCTTTCTTT. Translated: CASSYTFMNTEAFF. This sequence joins TRBV6-5 and TRBJ1-1; unclear D gene. CDR1 is MNHEY, CDR2 SVGAGI, per germline. Trimming took 2 bases from V and 0 from J, leaving 7 bases between them. The CDR3 runs to 14 residues.

CDR3 region: CASSVRRGQGYGYTF. The CDR3 DNA is TGTGCCAGCAGTGTAAGAAGGGGGCAGGGCTATGGCTACACCTTC. The chain combines TRBV6-1 with TRBJ1-2, with 7 bases fitting TRBD1. Germline lookup yields CDR1 MNHNS and CDR2 SASEGT. This CDR3 has 15 residues. The ends lost 4 bases at V and 4 bases at J; junction bases unmatched: 9.

The chain combines TRBV12-3 or TRBV12-4 with TRBJ1-5; D ambiguous. CDR3 size: 13 residues. V was trimmed by 3 bases and J by 5 bases, leaving 8 bases between them. CDR3 sequence reads: CASSLAAYQPQHF. The CDR3 DNA sequence: TGTGCCAGCAGTTTGGCGGCTTATCAGCCCCAGCATTTT.

This clonotype appeared many times. One end of the junction is discordant with germline, which a read error may explain. The V gene is TRBV6-1, the J gene TRBJ2-5, with 7 bases lining up with TRBD1. The CDR3 extends over 14 amino acids. CDR1 is MNHNS, CDR2 SASEGT, per germline. The CDR3 is CASSATGDHETQYF. CDR3 coding DNA: TGTGCCAGCAGTGCTACAGGGGACCACGAGACCCAGTACTTC.

This clonotype was counted many times. The CDR3 DNA reads TGTGCCAGTAGATCGGGGGGCACTGAAGCTTTCTTT. The encoded protein is CASRSGGTEAFF. The chain combines TRBV19 with TRBJ1-1; a possible D gene is TRBD1 (5 bases). From germline, CDR1 is LNHDA and CDR2 SQIVND (reference sequence). The CDR3 is 12 amino acids. V lost 6 bases and J 4 bases, leaving 9 bases between the germline ends.

This clonotype has at least ten counts. The rearrangement uses TRBV20-1 and TRBJ1-1, with TRBD1 as a possible D gene (5 bases). Between the trimmed V and J ends, which lost 6 bases and 4 bases, there was a span of 15 bases. The CDR3 extends over 13 amino acids. Germline CDR1 reads DFQATT; CDR2 reads SNEGSKA (reference sequence). CDR3: CSAPGLGGTEAFF. Here the CDR3 DNA reads TGCAGTGCCCCAGGGTTGGGGGGCACTGAAGCTTTCTTT.

The sample holds a few counts of this clonotype. This rearrangement joins TRBV4-3 to TRBJ2-7, with 9 bases aligning to TRBD2. There are 16 residues in the CDR3. The V and J ends lost 5 bases and 7 bases, in that order; junction bases with no gene match: 15. The germline V gene has CDR1 LGHNA and CDR2 YSLEER. Here the CDR3 DNA reads TGCGCCAGCAGCAGGAGTAGCGGGAGTTCCACGGGGGAGCAGTACTTC. This gives the protein CASSRSSGSSTGEQYF.

The sample holds many counts of this clonotype. A much larger clone differs by one base, so this may be a read error. Since the CDR3 does not end with the conserved phenylalanine or tryptophan, this likely comes from a read error. This chain links TRBV12-3 or TRBV12-4 with TRBJ1-1; D might be TRBD1 (5 bases). V lost 7 bases and J lost 4, with 13 bases in between. This CDR3 has 13 amino acids. This CDR3 reads CASTLQAGTEAFL. CDR3 nucleotides: TGTGCCAGCACTCTACAGGCAGGCACTGAAGCTTTCCTT.

The chain is built from TRBV11-1 and TRBJ1-3; D gene uncertain. V lost 4 bases to trimming and J lost 4 bases, with 20 bases between them. The CDR3 sequence is 17 residues long. Germline CDR1 and CDR2: SGHAT and FQDESV (reference sequence). CDR3 DNA sequence: TGTGCCAGCAGCTCAGAGGGTGAAGGGTTCTCCGGAAACACCATATATTTT. Translation: CASSSEGEGFSGNTIYF.

The V call is TRBV27, the J call TRBJ1-2; D perhaps matches TRBD1 (6 bases). Germline-derived CDR1 and CDR2 are MNHEY and SMNVEV (reference sequence). The CDR3 runs 15 residues. Trimming shortened V by 4 bases and J by 4 bases, and 16 bases separated the two germline ends. The DNA for the CDR3 is TGTGCCAGCAGTTGGGGTAGAGGGGGAGGCTATGGCTACACCTTC. Amino acids: CASSWGRGGGYGYTF.

At least ten counts were recorded for this clonotype. The gene calls are TRBV7-8 and TRBJ1-2; tentative D call: TRBD1 (5 bases). V lost 5 bases, J lost 6 bases, and 19 bases lay in between. Germline V lookup: CDR1 SGHVS, CDR2 FQNEAQ. This CDR3 is 15 amino acids long. The CDR3 DNA sequence: TGTGCCAGCAGCCCTAGGGGAAATGGGGTTGATGGCTACACCTTC. Translating gives CASSPRGNGVDGYTF.

At least ten counts were recorded for this clonotype. The chain combines TRBV6-5 with TRBJ1-2; D remains ambiguous. The CDR3 contains 15 residues. Trimming left V 0 bases short and J 8 bases short, with 16 bases between. CDR1 and CDR2 (germline): MNHEY, SVGAGI. CDR3 amino acids: CASSYSPYKTRGYTF. CDR3 nucleotides: TGTGCCAGCAGTTACTCGCCTTACAAGACGAGGGGCTACACCTTC.

CDR3 in amino acids: CSASGGTGTEQYF. The CDR3 DNA follows: TGCAGTGCTAGTGGGGGGACAGGGACCGAGCAGTACTTC. The chain joins TRBV20-1 to TRBJ2-7, with 9 positions matching TRBD1. The trim removed 3 bases at V and 6 bases at J, leaving 6 bases unmatched. CDR3 length equals 13 residues. Germline-derived CDR1 and CDR2 are DFQATT and SNEGSKA (reference sequence).

This clonotype came up a few times. J is TRBJ1-1 and V is TRBV6-1; D is unclear. The germline V and J ends were trimmed by 5 bases and 7 bases, with 8 bases remaining between them. The CDR3 covers 11 residues. CDR1 and CDR2 from the germline V gene are MNHNS and SASEGT. CDR3 sequence reads: CASSKGLEAFF. The CDR3 region has the DNA TGTGCCAGCAGTAAAGGGCTTGAAGCTTTCTTT.

The chain combines TRBV6-1 with TRBJ2-5; perhaps D is TRBD1 or TRBD2 (7 bases each). Trimming took off 5 bases at V and 2 bases at J, with 15 bases between the two ends. CDR3 length: 15 amino acids. The germline CDR1 and CDR2 sequences are MNHNS and SASEGT. CDR3 amino acids: CASSRTGEGQETQYF. In DNA, the CDR3 is TGTGCCAGCAGTCGTACAGGGGAGGGACAAGAGACCCAGTACTTC.

This clonotype was counted ten times or more. The V gene is TRBV28, the J gene TRBJ1-5; D remains ambiguous. The CDR3 is 16 residues long. Trimming shortened V by 5 bases and J by 7 bases, and 21 bases separated the two germline ends. Germline V CDR1 and CDR2: MDHEN, SYDVKM. This CDR3 reads CASSAIRVSSGQPQHF. The CDR3 nucleotides read TGTGCCAGCAGTGCCATCCGGGTTTCTAGCGGGCAGCCCCAGCATTTT.

Note on this clonotype: Being one base from a much bigger clone, this may be a read error. The J gene is TRBJ1-1, the V gene TRBV6-5; the D gene is possibly TRBD1 (6 bases). The CDR3 sequence is 16 residues long. Germline V gene lookup returns CDR1 MNHEY and CDR2 SVGAGI. Trimming cost V 1 base and J 1 base, with 13 bases left between them. CDR3 sequence (DNA): TGTGCCAGCAGTTACTACCGGACAGTAGGGAACACTGAAGCTTTCTTT. Residues: CASSYYRTVGNTEAFF.